This TCR beta chain is from a study of OX40 agonist ivuxolimab in advanced cancers. At the level of the study: Hepatocellular carcinoma, melanoma, renal cell or head and neck cancer occurred in dose-escalation patients. Of mixed ages from roughly 23 to 80 and averaging about 56 years, the group was just under 85% male.

Findings of the study overall: Normalized expansion of T-cell clones was also low for some nonresponders. CD8+ T cells were the subset that, on average, had more expanded clones than CD4+.

This CDR3 has 13 residues. Germline assignment: CDR1 SEHNR and CDR2 FQNEAQ (reference sequence). Trimming removed 7 bases from V and 0 bases from J, with 9 bases in between. This clone was observed a few times. The antigen is undetermined. The protocol was immunoSEQ multiplex PCR, while the TCRdb copy is restricted to in-frame clones and leaves out a portion. The sample has approximately 40,000 clones, less than 90% seen once. Material: CD4+ or CD8+ T cells sorted from blood, obtained in a trial of the OX40 agonist ivuxolimab. This TCR came from an adult with an advanced solid tumor such as melanoma, head and neck, liver or kidney cancer. The chain combines TRBV7-9 with TRBJ1-1; D is possibly TRBD1 (5 bases). The DNA of the CDR3 is TGTGCCAGCATGACAGACATGAACACTGAAGCTTTCTTT. Translated, it gives CASMTDMNTEAFF.